The 25 T cell receptor beta chains below come from one sample, sequenced in a study of shared clonotypes between healthy human individuals. Libraries were prepared by immunoSEQ multiplex PCR; TCRdb keeps only in-frame clonotypes and omits some of them. Of some 580,000 clones in the sample, approximately 97% were seen once. The specimen sequenced was naive CD4+ T cells sorted from blood. Subset given: CD45RA+ positively selected. The receptors stem from a woman in her 30s in good health.

The V and J genes are TRBV19 and TRBJ1-5; D is perhaps TRBD1 (5 bases). The V end lost 2 bases, the J end lost 0 bases, and 11 bases lay between the germline ends. Per germline, CDR1 LNHDA and CDR2 SQIVND (reference sequence). The CDR3 is 16 residues long. The CDR3 DNA is TGTGCCAGTAGTATAAGGGGCCCCGATAGCAATCAGCCCCAGCATTTT. Encoded protein: CASSIRGPDSNQPQHF.

V and J are TRBV9 and TRBJ2-7; the D gene could be TRBD1 or TRBD2 (5 bases each). Deletions cut 7 bases from V and 5 bases from J, with 22 bases between. The CDR3 is 15 amino acids. Germline V lookup: CDR1 SGDLS, CDR2 YYNGEE. The chain's CDR3 is CASGKWDRSGHEQYF. The CDR3 DNA is TGTGCCAGCGGTAAGTGGGACCGCTCCGGGCACGAGCAGTACTTC.

CDR3: CASRTWTSGHYEQYF. The CDR3, as DNA: TGTGCCAGCAGGACCTGGACTAGCGGACACTACGAGCAGTACTTC. This chain links TRBV28 with TRBJ2-7, with TRBD2 matching 10 bases. The V segment lost 6 bases and the J segment 3 bases; nucleotides outside the gene matches: 8. Germline-derived CDR1 and CDR2 are MDHEN and SYDVKM. The CDR3 extends over 15 amino acids.

This chain uses TRBV10-2 with TRBJ1-5; weak D call: TRBD1 (5 bases). The CDR3 extends over 13 amino acids. With 6 bases removed from V and 7 bases from J, the gap between germline ends came to 13 bases. Germline V gene sequence: CDR1 WSHSY, CDR2 SAAADI. CDR3 protein: CASRRGEGQPQHF. The CDR3 region has the DNA TGCGCCAGCAGACGGGGCGAGGGACAGCCCCAGCATTTT.

The V call is TRBV6-1, the J call TRBJ2-2; D possibly corresponds to TRBD1 (6 bases). From germline, CDR1 is MNHNS and CDR2 SASEGT. V shed 7 bases and J shed 7 bases, with 10 bases lying between them. The CDR3 loop spans 12 amino acids. CDR3 in amino acids: CASNSGVGELFF. For the CDR3, the DNA is TGTGCCAGCAACTCAGGGGTCGGGGAGCTGTTTTTT.

The chain joins TRBV6-5 to TRBJ1-1; D not resolved. CDR1 is MNHEY and CDR2 is SVGAGI in the germline V gene. This CDR3 has 15 amino acids. V lost 0 bases, J lost 3 bases, and 11 bases lay in between. This CDR3 reads CASSYSSPRDTEAFF. The CDR3 DNA reads as TGTGCCAGCAGTTACTCGAGCCCGAGGGACACTGAAGCTTTCTTT.

CDR3 bases: TGTGCCAGCAGCTTAGCCTCATCCTCGGCGGCCTACGAGCAGTACTTC. Protein product: CASSLASSSAAYEQYF. V usage is TRBV11-2 and J usage is TRBJ2-7; D not certain. The CDR3 is 16 residues long. Germline assignment: CDR1 SGHAT and CDR2 FQNNGV. V shed 1 base and J shed 2 bases, with 15 bases lying between them. Variable domain in full (rest from reference TRBV11-2 and TRBJ2-7): EAGVAQSPRYKIIEKRQSVAFWCNPISGHATLYWYQQILGQGPKLLIQFQNNGVVDDSQLPKDRFSAERLKGVDSTLKIQPAKLEDSAVYLCASSLASSSAAYEQYFGPGTRLTVT.

J is TRBJ1-6 and V is TRBV30; perhaps TRBD1 as D (5 bases). The ends were cut back, 2 bases at V and 9 bases at J, with 11 bases in the middle. This CDR3 spans 13 amino acids. CDR1 is GTSNPN, CDR2 SVGIG, per germline (reference sequence). This CDR3 reads CAWSTGTRSPLHF. The CDR3 bases are TGTGCCTGGAGTACCGGGACCCGTTCACCCCTCCACTTT. Filled out from reference TRBV30 and TRBJ1-6, the complete variable domain reads SQTIHQWPATLVQPVGSPLSLECTVEGTSNPNLYWYRQAAGRGLQLLFYSVGIGQISSEVPQNLSASRPQDRQFILSSKKLLLSDSGFYLCAWSTGTRSPLHFGNGTRLTVT.

This chain uses TRBV7-3 with TRBJ2-2, with D perhaps TRBD2 (6 bases). V lost 5 bases and J 3 bases, leaving 10 bases between the germline ends. In germline, CDR1 is SGHTA, CDR2 FQGTGA. CDR3 length equals 14 residues. The CDR3 loop reads CASSVSGYTGELFF. DNA for the CDR3: TGTGCCAGCAGCGTTAGCGGATACACCGGGGAGCTGTTTTTT.

The rearrangement joins TRBV27 to TRBJ1-3; D gene uncertain. Trimming removed 6 bases from V and 0 bases from J, with 9 bases in between. The CDR3 is 14 residues long. Per the germline V gene, CDR1 is MNHEY and CDR2 is SMNVEV (reference sequence). The CDR3 DNA follows: TGTGCCAGCAGCCGTACAAACTCTGGAAACACCATATATTTT. It translates to CASSRTNSGNTIYF.

This chain uses TRBV11-2 with TRBJ2-7, with D tentatively TRBD2 (6 bases). V lost 8 bases, J lost 7 bases, and 18 bases lay in between. Germline-derived CDR1 and CDR2 are SGHAT and FQNNGV. The CDR3 sequence is 13 residues long. The CDR3 loop reads CASVPGTRREQYF. CDR3 sequence (DNA): TGTGCCAGCGTCCCCGGGACTCGACGAGAGCAGTACTTC.

The V call is TRBV30, the J call TRBJ2-7; D is possibly TRBD2 (6 bases). Trimming pared 0 bases from V and 3 bases from J, leaving 12 bases between. The CDR3 sequence is 14 residues long. In germline, CDR1 is GTSNPN, CDR2 SVGIG (reference sequence). The CDR3 reads CAWSVWGLSYEQYF. The CDR3 nucleotides are TGTGCCTGGAGTGTCTGGGGACTCAGCTACGAGCAGTACTTC.

This chain joins TRBV5-5 and TRBJ2-2; 12 bases map to TRBD2. CDR3 size: 16 residues. V lost 4 bases to trimming and J lost 1 base; unmatched junction nucleotides: 2. Germline V gene lookup returns CDR1 SGHKS and CDR2 YYEKEE (reference sequence). The chain's CDR3 is CASSPGLAGNTGELFF. The CDR3 DNA sequence: TGTGCCAGCAGCCCGGGACTAGCGGGGAACACCGGGGAGCTGTTTTTT.

This clone has only a few counts. In nucleotides, the CDR3 is TGTGCCAGCAGTGGGGAATACACTTACGGAAACACCATATATTTT. This translates into CASSGEYTYGNTIYF. This chain joins TRBV2 and TRBJ1-3, with D uncertain. Trimming left V 4 bases short and J 4 bases short, with 14 bases between. Germline loops: CDR1 SNHLY, CDR2 FYNNEI. The CDR3 covers 15 residues.

The J gene is TRBJ2-5, the V gene TRBV2; 9 bases align to TRBD2. The length of the CDR3 is 16 residues. Germline V gene lookup returns CDR1 SNHLY and CDR2 FYNNEI. V gave up 6 bases and J gave up 4 bases; unmatched junction bases: 12. CDR3 DNA sequence: TGTGCCAGCAGAAGCGGGAGGAACCGGGGAGGAGAGACCCAGTACTTC. Residues: CASRSGRNRGGETQYF.

V usage is TRBV28 and J usage is TRBJ2-1; the match to TRBD2 covers 11 bases. The germline CDR1 and CDR2 sequences are MDHEN and SYDVKM. CDR3 length: 16 residues. V lost 6 bases, J lost 2 bases, and 6 bases stayed unmatched. The CDR3 DNA is TGTGCCAGCAGCCGAACTAGCGGGAGTCCCTACAATGAGCAGTTCTTC. As protein: CASSRTSGSPYNEQFF.

The chain employs TRBV2 and TRBJ2-2; D is ambiguous. CDR1 SNHLY and CDR2 FYNNEI come from the germline V gene. CDR3 size: 15 residues. V lost 2 bases and J lost 4, with 11 bases in between. DNA for the CDR3: TGTGCCAGCAGTGAATTCCAGGTTGCCACCGGGGAGCTGTTTTTT. This sequence encodes CASSEFQVATGELFF.

The chain's CDR3 is CASSALGSETGELFF. The CDR3 bases are TGTGCCAGCTCCGCTTTGGGGTCAGAGACCGGGGAGCTGTTTTTT. The chain links TRBV18 to TRBJ2-2; D not resolved. With 6 bases removed from V and 5 bases from J, the gap between germline ends came to 16 bases. Per germline, CDR1 KGHSH and CDR2 LQKENI. This CDR3 is 15 amino acids long.

J is TRBJ1-1 and V is TRBV4-1; D is possibly TRBD1 (5 bases). The V end lost 1 base, the J end lost 5 bases, and 11 bases lay between the germline ends. Germline V lookup: CDR1 MGHRA, CDR2 YSYEKL. This CDR3 has 14 residues. The CDR3 region is CASSQVGALTEAFF. The DNA for the CDR3 is TGCGCCAGCAGCCAAGTCGGGGCGCTGACTGAAGCTTTCTTT.

V and J are TRBV7-9 and TRBJ2-7; 7 bases are shared with TRBD1. Germline V gene sequence: CDR1 SEHNR, CDR2 FQNEAQ (reference sequence). The CDR3 contains 16 residues. V dropped 7 bases and J dropped 4; count of bases not matched to a gene: 16. CDR3 sequence (DNA): TGTGCCAGCAACCCCGATCCAGGGGGACACCGGTACGAGCAGTACTTC. It translates to CASNPDPGGHRYEQYF.

This chain links TRBV28 with TRBJ2-5; 8 nucleotides match TRBD2. Germline assignment: CDR1 MDHEN and CDR2 SYDVKM. V gave up 6 bases and J gave up 2 bases; unmatched junction bases: 8. The CDR3 sequence is 15 residues long. CDR3: CASSLRGGWQETQYF. The CDR3 DNA sequence: TGTGCCAGCAGCCTACGGGGGGGGTGGCAAGAGACCCAGTACTTC.

This chain connects TRBV7-2 to TRBJ2-7, with D perhaps TRBD2 (5 bases). Trimming took off 4 bases at V and 11 bases at J, with 21 bases between the two ends. Germline V gene data show CDR1 as SGHTA and CDR2 as FQGNSA. CDR3 length equals 14 residues. CDR3 loop: CASSSQRNYNGEYF. The CDR3 DNA follows: TGTGCCAGCAGCTCACAACGAAACTACAACGGGGAGTACTTC.

The CDR3 here is CASSDGGTGNNEQYF. DNA of the CDR3: TGTGCCAGCAGCGATGGCGGGACAGGGAACAACGAGCAGTACTTC. The rearrangement uses TRBV5-8 and TRBJ2-7; 9 nucleotides align to TRBD1. The CDR3 has 15 residues. J gave up 5 bases and V 4 bases, and 10 bases lay outside the gene matches. Germline CDR1 SGHTS, CDR2 YDEGEE.

This clone was seen just once. The J gene is TRBJ2-2, the V gene TRBV4-2; D gene uncertain. Germline CDR1 reads LGHNA; CDR2 reads YNFKEQ. Trimming cost V 3 bases and J 6 bases, with 8 bases left between them. The CDR3 extends over 13 amino acids. The CDR3 spells CASSHPISGELFF. The CDR3, as DNA: TGTGCCAGCAGCCATCCCATTTCCGGGGAGCTGTTTTTT.

The rearrangement links TRBV7-9 to TRBJ1-4, with 8 bases matching TRBD1. This CDR3 is built from 15 residues. Trimming took 5 bases from V and 0 from J; bases not matched to a gene: 2. Germline loops: CDR1 SEHNR, CDR2 FQNEAQ (reference sequence). Here the CDR3 reads CASSPGGATNEKLFF. The CDR3 nucleotides read TGTGCCAGCAGCCCAGGGGGCGCAACTAATGAAAAACTGTTTTTT. The full variable domain, in which reference TRBV7-9 and TRBJ1-4 provide the parts outside the CDR3, is DTGVSQNPRHKITKRGQNVTFRCDPISEHNRLYWYRQTLGQGPEFLTYFQNEAQLEKSRLLSDRFSAERPKGSFSTLEIQRTEQGDSAMYLCASSPGGATNEKLFFGSGTQLSVL.